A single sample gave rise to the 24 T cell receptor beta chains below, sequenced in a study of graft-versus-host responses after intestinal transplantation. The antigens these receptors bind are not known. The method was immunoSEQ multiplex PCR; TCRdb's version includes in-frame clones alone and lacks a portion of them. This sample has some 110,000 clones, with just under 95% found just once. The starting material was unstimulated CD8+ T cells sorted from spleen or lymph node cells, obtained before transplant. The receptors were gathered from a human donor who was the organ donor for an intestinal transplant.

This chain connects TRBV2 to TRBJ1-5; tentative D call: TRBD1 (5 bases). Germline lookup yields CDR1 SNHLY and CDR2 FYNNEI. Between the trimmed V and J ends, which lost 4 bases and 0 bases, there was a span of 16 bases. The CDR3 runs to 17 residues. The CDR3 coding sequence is TGTGCCAGCAGTGGGGACCCCCTTAACTATAGCAATCAGCCCCAGCATTTT. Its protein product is CASSGDPLNYSNQPQHF.

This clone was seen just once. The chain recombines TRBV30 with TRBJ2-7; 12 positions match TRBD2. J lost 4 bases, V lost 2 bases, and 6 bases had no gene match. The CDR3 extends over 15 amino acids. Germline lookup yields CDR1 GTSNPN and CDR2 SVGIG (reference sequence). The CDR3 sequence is CAWSRLAGVGYEQYF. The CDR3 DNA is TGTGCCTGGAGTCGACTAGCGGGAGTGGGATACGAGCAGTACTTC.

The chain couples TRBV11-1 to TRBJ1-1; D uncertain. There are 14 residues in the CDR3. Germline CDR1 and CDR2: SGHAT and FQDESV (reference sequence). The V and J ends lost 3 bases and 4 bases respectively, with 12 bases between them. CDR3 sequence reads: CASSLGRASTEAFF. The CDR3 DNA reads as TGTGCCAGCAGCTTGGGTCGGGCAAGCACTGAAGCTTTCTTT. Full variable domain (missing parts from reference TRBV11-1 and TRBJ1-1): EAEVAQSPRYKITEKSQAVAFWCDPISGHATLYWYRQILGQGPELLVQFQDESVVDDSQLPKDRFSAERLKGVDSTLKIQPAELGDSAMYLCASSLGRASTEAFFGQGTRLTVV.

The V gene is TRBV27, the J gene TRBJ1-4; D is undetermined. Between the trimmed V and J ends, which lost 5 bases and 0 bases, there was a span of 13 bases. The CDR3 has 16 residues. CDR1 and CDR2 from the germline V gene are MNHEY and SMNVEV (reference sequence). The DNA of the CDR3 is TGTGCCAGCAGTCCATGGGCGTCCGCAACTAATGAAAAACTGTTTTTT. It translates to CASSPWASATNEKLFF.

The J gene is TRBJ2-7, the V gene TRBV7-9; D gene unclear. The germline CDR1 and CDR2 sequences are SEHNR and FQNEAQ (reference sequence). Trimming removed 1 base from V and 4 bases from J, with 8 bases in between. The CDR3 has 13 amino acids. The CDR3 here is CASSLGGQYEQYF. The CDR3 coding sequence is TGTGCCAGCAGCTTAGGTGGGCAGTACGAGCAGTACTTC.

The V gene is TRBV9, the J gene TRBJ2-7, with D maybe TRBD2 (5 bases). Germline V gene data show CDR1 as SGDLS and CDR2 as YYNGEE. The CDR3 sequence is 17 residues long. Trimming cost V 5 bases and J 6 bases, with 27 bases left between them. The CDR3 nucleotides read TGTGCCAGCAGGGATACTGAAATCCTAGCTATTTTACCCGAGCAGTACTTC. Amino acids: CASRDTEILAILPEQYF.

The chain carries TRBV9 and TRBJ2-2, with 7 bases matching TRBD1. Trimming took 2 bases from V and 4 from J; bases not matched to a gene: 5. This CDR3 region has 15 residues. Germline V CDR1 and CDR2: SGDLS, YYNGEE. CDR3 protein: CASSVLDRRTGELFF. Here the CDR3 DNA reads TGTGCCAGCAGCGTTTTGGACAGGCGCACCGGGGAGCTGTTTTTT.

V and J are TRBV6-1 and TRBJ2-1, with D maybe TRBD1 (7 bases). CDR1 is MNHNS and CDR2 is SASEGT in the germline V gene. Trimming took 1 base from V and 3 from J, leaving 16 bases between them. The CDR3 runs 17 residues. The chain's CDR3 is CASSEDAGGGLYNEQFF. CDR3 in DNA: TGTGCCAGCAGTGAAGACGCAGGGGGAGGTCTCTACAATGAGCAGTTCTTC.

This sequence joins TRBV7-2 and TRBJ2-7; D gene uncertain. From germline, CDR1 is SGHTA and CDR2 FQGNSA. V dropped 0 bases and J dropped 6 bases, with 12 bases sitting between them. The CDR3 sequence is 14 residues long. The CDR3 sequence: CASSLALRGPEQYF. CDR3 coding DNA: TGTGCCAGCAGCTTAGCGCTTCGAGGTCCCGAGCAGTACTTC.

CDR3 in amino acids: CASSLGVYASPLHF. In DNA, the CDR3 is TGTGCCAGCAGCTTAGGAGTTTATGCCTCACCCCTCCACTTT. The chain combines TRBV11-2 with TRBJ1-6; D call uncertain. Per the germline V gene, CDR1 is SGHAT and CDR2 is FQNNGV. Trimming stripped 1 base from V and 10 bases from J, with 11 bases between. The CDR3 has 14 residues. Supplemented by reference TRBV11-2 and TRBJ1-6, the full variable domain reads EAGVAQSPRYKIIEKRQSVAFWCNPISGHATLYWYQQILGQGPKLLIQFQNNGVVDDSQLPKDRFSAERLKGVDSTLKIQPAKLEDSAVYLCASSLGVYASPLHFGNGTRLTVT.

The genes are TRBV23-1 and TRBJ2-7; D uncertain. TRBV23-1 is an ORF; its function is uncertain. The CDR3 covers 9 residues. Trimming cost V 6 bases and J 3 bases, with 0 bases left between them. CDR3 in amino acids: CASSYEQYF. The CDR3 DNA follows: TGCGCCAGCAGCTACGAGCAGTACTTC.

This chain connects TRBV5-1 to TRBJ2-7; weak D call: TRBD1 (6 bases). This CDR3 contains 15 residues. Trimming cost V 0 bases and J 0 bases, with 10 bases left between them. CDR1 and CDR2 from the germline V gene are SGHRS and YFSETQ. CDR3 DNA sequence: TGCGCCAGCAGCTTGGCCGGGACATACTCCTACGAGCAGTACTTC. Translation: CASSLAGTYSYEQYF.

This CDR3 is CSGDSDGELFF. As DNA, the CDR3 is TGCAGTGGAGATTCGGACGGGGAGCTGTTTTTT. The chain joins TRBV20-1 to TRBJ2-2; D ambiguous. V was cut by 7 bases and J by 7 bases, with 10 bases left in between. This CDR3 contains 11 residues. Germline V CDR1 and CDR2: DFQATT, SNEGSKA (reference sequence).

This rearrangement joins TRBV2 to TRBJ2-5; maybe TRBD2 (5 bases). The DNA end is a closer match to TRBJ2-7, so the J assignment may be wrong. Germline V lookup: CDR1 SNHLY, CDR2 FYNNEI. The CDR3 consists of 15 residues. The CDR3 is CASSEGGSPTYEQYF. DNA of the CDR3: TGTGCCAGCAGTGAAGGAGGGAGTCCCACCTACGAGCAGTACTTC.

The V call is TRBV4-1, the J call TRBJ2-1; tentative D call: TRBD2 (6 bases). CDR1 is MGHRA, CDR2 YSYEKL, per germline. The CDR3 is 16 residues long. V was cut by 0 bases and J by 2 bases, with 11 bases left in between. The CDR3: CASSQDRASAYNEQFF. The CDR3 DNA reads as TGCGCCAGCAGCCAAGATCGGGCTAGCGCCTACAATGAGCAGTTCTTC.

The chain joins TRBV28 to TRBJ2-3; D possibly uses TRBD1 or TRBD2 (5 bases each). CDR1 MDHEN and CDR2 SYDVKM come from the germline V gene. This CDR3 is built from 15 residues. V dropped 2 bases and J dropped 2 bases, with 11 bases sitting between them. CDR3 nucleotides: TGTGCCAGCAGTTTAGGGGACCTGGACACAGATACGCAGTATTTT. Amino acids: CASSLGDLDTDTQYF.

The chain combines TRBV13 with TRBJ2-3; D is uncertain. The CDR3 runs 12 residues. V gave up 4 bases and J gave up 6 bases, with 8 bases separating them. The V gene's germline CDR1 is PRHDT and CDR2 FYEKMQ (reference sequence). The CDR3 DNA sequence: TGTGCCAGCAGCTCGGGCGCGGATACGCAGTATTTT. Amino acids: CASSSGADTQYF.

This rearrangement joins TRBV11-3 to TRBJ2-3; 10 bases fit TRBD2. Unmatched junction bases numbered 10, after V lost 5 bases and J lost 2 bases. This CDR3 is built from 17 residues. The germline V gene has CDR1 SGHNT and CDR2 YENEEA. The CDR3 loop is CASSPGGLAGDTDTQYF. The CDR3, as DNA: TGTGCCAGCAGCCCAGGCGGTCTAGCGGGGGACACAGATACGCAGTATTTT.

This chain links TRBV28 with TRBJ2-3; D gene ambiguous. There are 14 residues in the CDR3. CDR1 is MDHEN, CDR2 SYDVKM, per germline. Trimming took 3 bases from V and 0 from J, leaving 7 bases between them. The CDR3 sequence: CASSLTPSTDTQYF. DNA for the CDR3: TGTGCCAGCAGTTTGACTCCTAGCACAGATACGCAGTATTTT.

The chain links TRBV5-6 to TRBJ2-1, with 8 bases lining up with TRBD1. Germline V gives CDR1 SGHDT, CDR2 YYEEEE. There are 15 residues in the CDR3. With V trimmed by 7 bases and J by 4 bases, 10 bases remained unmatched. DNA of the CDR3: TGTGCCAGCGGAGCCGGGACAGGTGCATACAATGAGCAGTTCTTC. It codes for CASGAGTGAYNEQFF.

The CDR3 here is CASTAPTTHGSARWWDTEAFF. DNA of the CDR3: TGCGCCAGCACCGCGCCCACAACACACGGGAGCGCTAGGTGGTGGGACACTGAAGCTTTCTTT. The V gene is TRBV10-1, the J gene TRBJ1-1; D call uncertain. V was trimmed by 7 bases and J by 3 bases, leaving 36 bases between them. The CDR3 is 21 residues long. Germline lookup yields CDR1 WNHNN and CDR2 SYGVQD (reference sequence).

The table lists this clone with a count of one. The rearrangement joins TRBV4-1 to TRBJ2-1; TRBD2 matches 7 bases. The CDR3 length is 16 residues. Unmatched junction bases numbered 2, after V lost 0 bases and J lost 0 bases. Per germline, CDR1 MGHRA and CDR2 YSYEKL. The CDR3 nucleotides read TGCGCCAGCAGCCAAGACGCTAGCGGCTCCTACAATGAGCAGTTCTTC. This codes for CASSQDASGSYNEQFF.

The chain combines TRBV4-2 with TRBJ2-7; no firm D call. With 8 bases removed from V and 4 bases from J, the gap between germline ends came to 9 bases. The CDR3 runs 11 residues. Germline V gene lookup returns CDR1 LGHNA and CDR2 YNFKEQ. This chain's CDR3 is CASSWGYEQYF. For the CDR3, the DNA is TGTGCCAGCTCGTGGGGTTACGAGCAGTACTTC.

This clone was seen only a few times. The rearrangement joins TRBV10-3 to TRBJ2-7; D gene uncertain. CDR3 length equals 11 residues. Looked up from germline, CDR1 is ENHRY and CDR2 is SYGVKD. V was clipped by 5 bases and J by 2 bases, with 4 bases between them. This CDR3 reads CAISSAYEQYF. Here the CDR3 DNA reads TGTGCCATCAGTAGCGCCTACGAGCAGTACTTC.